This T cell receptor (beta chain) was recovered during a study of early T cells in non-severe SARS-CoV-2 infection. The table lists this clonotype with many counts. Individual cDNA molecules were tagged with unique molecular identifiers. From the 5' RACE reads, TCRdb called clonotypes with MiXCR, one entry per CDR3 protein. Of 95,000 to 100,000 distinct CDR3 sequences listed, 13% were seen once; the top ten hold 2% to 2.5%. The origin of this receptor is an adult who was a healthcare worker with PCR-confirmed SARS-CoV-2 infection or an uninfected control (not recorded which). The specimen sequenced was whole blood.

The CDR3 DNA reads TGTGCCACCAGTGATCCGGTTGGACAGGGTCGGGATGAGCAGTTCTTC. This encodes CATSDPVGQGRDEQFF. The chain links TRBV24-1 to TRBJ2-1; 8 bases are shared with TRBD1. Per the germline V gene, CDR1 is KGHDR and CDR2 is SFDVKD. V lost 3 bases to trimming and J lost 8 bases; unmatched junction nucleotides: 11. The CDR3 is 16 residues long.